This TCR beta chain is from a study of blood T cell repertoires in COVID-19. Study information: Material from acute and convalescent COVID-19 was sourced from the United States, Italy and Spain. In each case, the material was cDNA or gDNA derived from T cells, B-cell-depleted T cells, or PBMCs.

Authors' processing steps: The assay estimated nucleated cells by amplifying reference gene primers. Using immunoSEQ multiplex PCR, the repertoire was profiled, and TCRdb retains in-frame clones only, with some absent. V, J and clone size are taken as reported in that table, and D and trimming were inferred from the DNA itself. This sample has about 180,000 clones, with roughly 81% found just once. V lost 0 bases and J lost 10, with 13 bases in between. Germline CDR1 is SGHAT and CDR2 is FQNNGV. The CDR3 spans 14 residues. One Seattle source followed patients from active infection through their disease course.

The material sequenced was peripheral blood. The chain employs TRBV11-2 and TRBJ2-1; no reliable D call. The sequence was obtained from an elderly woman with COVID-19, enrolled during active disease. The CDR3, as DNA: TGTGCCAGCAGCTTAGATCTGCCCCCCCGGGAGCAGTTCTTC. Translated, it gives CASSLDLPPREQFF.